This T cell receptor (beta chain) is from a study of T cell repertoires in cytomegalovirus infection. Study-level information: CMV infection plus the matching HLA type was flagged by public TCR beta signatures. General study points: In two of eight donors, the top clonotype was HLA-C-restricted CMV-specific.

Via MiXCR, TCRdb re-called the reads, giving one row per CDR3 protein. There are 290,000 or so distinct CDR3 sequences in the sample; roughly 9.3% occur only once, and over 2.5% lies in the top ten. There are 12 residues in the CDR3. The V end lost 6 bases, the J end lost 7 bases, and 12 bases lay between the germline ends. The germline CDR1 and CDR2 sequences are MNHNY and SVGAGI (reference sequence). Ten or more counts support this clonotype. Its antigen is not identified. The sequencing input was PBMCs. The source of this sequence is a human donor in good health (CMV status not recorded). Some clones in this sample may be carry-over from other donors' samples. V usage is TRBV6-6 and J usage is TRBJ1-1; D remains unclear. The CDR3: CASRTVEIEAFF. CDR3 nucleotide sequence: TGTGCCAGCAGAACCGTCGAGATTGAAGCTTTCTTT.